A selection of T cell receptor beta chains follows, all from one sample in a study of blood T cell repertoires in COVID-19. Libraries were prepared by immunoSEQ multiplex PCR; TCRdb keeps only in-frame clonotypes and omits some of them. The sample records 200,000 to 300,000 clones, 75% to 85% being singletons. Sequenced: peripheral blood. These receptors came from a man in his fifties with COVID-19, enrolled during active disease. CDR3s include the opening cysteine and the closing phenylalanine or tryptophan. Fields, in order: clone size, D gene, J gene, V gene, CDR3 DNA, CDR3 protein. D genes are given only for firm matches. The size entry is marked missing in some rows and otherwise reads once, few, many or a size class.

clone size: -; D gene: -; J gene: TRBJ2-2; V gene: TRBV15; CDR3 DNA: TGTGCCACCAGCAGAGAATACTCCGGGGAGCTGTTTTTT; CDR3 protein: CATSREYSGELFF
clone size: -; D gene: TRBD1; J gene: TRBJ2-3; V gene: TRBV5-1; CDR3 DNA: TGCGCCAGCAGCTTGGAAGGCAGGGGGGATACGCAGTATTTT; CDR3 protein: CASSLEGRGDTQYF
clone size: -; D gene: -; J gene: TRBJ1-1; V gene: TRBV6-5; CDR3 DNA: TGTGCCAGCCCTGGGACACCGGAGTTTAACACTGAAGCTTTCTTT; CDR3 protein: CASPGTPEFNTEAFF
clone size: -; D gene: -; J gene: TRBJ2-2; V gene: TRBV7-2; CDR3 DNA: TGTGCCAGCAGCTTAGAGTCGGCCGGGGAGCTGTTTTTT; CDR3 protein: CASSLESAGELFF
clone size: -; D gene: -; J gene: TRBJ1-5; V gene: TRBV4-1; CDR3 DNA: TGCGCCAGCAGCCAAGCGTTTTCAGGGTCAAACCAGCCCCAGCATTTT; CDR3 protein: CASSQAFSGSNQPQHF
clone size: -; D gene: -; J gene: TRBJ1-1; V gene: TRBV30; CDR3 DNA: TGTGCCTGGAACAGGGTTATCGCTGAAGCTTTCTTT; CDR3 protein: CAWNRVIAEAFF
clone size: -; D gene: TRBD1; J gene: TRBJ2-1; V gene: TRBV6-1; CDR3 DNA: TGTGCCAGCAGTGTAAGACCGGACAGGGGTTACAATGAGCAGTTCTTC; CDR3 protein: CASSVRPDRGYNEQFF
clone size: -; D gene: -; J gene: TRBJ2-5; V gene: TRBV29-1; CDR3 DNA: TGCAGCGTTGTTTCAAGCTTACAAGAGACCCAGTACTTC; CDR3 protein: CSVVSSLQETQYF
clone size: -; D gene: TRBD1; J gene: TRBJ1-2; V gene: TRBV7-9; CDR3 DNA: TGTGCCAGCAGCCCGACAGGGGGCTATGGCTACACCTTC; CDR3 protein: CASSPTGGYGYTF
clone size: -; D gene: -; J gene: TRBJ1-1; V gene: TRBV15; CDR3 DNA: TGTGCCACCAGCAGAGCTGGCAGGGACTCTGAAGCTTTCTTT; CDR3 protein: CATSRAGRDSEAFF
clone size: -; D gene: TRBD2; J gene: TRBJ2-5; V gene: TRBV7-8; CDR3 DNA: TGTGCCAGCAGCTTAGGGGTTGCGGGGGGGCCTTGGGAGACCCAGTACTTC; CDR3 protein: CASSLGVAGGPWETQYF
clone size: -; D gene: -; J gene: TRBJ2-3; V gene: TRBV5-1; CDR3 DNA: TGCGCCAGCAGCTCTAATAGGGGCCCGGGCACAGATACGCAGTATTTT; CDR3 protein: CASSSNRGPGTDTQYF
clone size: once; D gene: -; J gene: TRBJ2-1; V gene: TRBV4-1; CDR3 DNA: TGCGCCAGCAGCCAAGGAGTAGGGACTGGCTACAATGAGCAGTTCTTC; CDR3 protein: CASSQGVGTGYNEQFF
clone size: -; D gene: -; J gene: TRBJ1-2; V gene: TRBV10-3; CDR3 DNA: TGTGCCATCAGGATCGCCGCCGGGACATGGGGATCCTATGGCTACACCTTC; CDR3 protein: CAIRIAAGTWGSYGYTF
clone size: once; D gene: -; J gene: TRBJ2-5; V gene: TRBV7-2; CDR3 DNA: TGTGCCAGCAGCTTAGCGCTGTCAGGGAACCAAGAGACCCAGTACTTC; CDR3 protein: CASSLALSGNQETQYF
clone size: -; D gene: TRBD2; J gene: TRBJ2-3; V gene: TRBV7-3; CDR3 DNA: TGTGCCAGCAGCTCAGGACTAGCGGGGGGATTAGATACGCAGTATTTT; CDR3 protein: CASSSGLAGGLDTQYF
clone size: once; D gene: -; J gene: TRBJ1-3; V gene: TRBV9; CDR3 DNA: TGTGCCAGCAGGCCTGCGGGAGGGGGAAACTCTGGAAACACCATATATTTT; CDR3 protein: CASRPAGGGNSGNTIYF
clone size: -; D gene: -; J gene: TRBJ2-2; V gene: TRBV7-3; CDR3 DNA: TGTGCCAGCACCCATGGAGGGGTTCCCACCGGGGAGCTGTTTTTT; CDR3 protein: CASTHGGVPTGELFF
clone size: -; D gene: -; J gene: TRBJ1-3; V gene: TRBV7-2; CDR3 DNA: TGTGCCAGCAGCCCCTCGAGGGTCGGAAACACCATATATTTT; CDR3 protein: CASSPSRVGNTIYF
clone size: -; D gene: -; J gene: TRBJ2-1; V gene: TRBV12-3/TRBV12-4; CDR3 DNA: TGTGCCAGCAGTTTAGAAAGCGAGCAGTTCTTC; CDR3 protein: CASSLESEQFF
clone size: -; D gene: TRBD2; J gene: TRBJ2-7; V gene: TRBV5-1; CDR3 DNA: TGCGCCAGCAGCTTGGTCACTAGCGGGGTTGAGCAGTACTTC; CDR3 protein: CASSLVTSGVEQYF
clone size: once; D gene: -; J gene: TRBJ2-5; V gene: TRBV3-1/TRBV3-2; CDR3 DNA: TGTGCCAGCAGCCAAGTAAACAGACAGATGGCCCAGTACTTC; CDR3 protein: CASSQVNRQMAQYF
clone size: -; D gene: -; J gene: TRBJ2-7; V gene: TRBV18; CDR3 DNA: TGTGCCAGCTCACCCCAGGAGGGTGGACATACCTCCTACGAGCAGTACTTC; CDR3 protein: CASSPQEGGHTSYEQYF
clone size: -; D gene: -; J gene: TRBJ1-1; V gene: TRBV7-2; CDR3 DNA: TGTGCCAGCAGCTTTCGGCCGGGAATGAACACTGAAGCTTTCTTT; CDR3 protein: CASSFRPGMNTEAFF
clone size: -; D gene: -; J gene: TRBJ2-3; V gene: TRBV5-1; CDR3 DNA: TGCGCCAGCAGCGGGACGGGGGACCACACAGATACGCAGTATTTT; CDR3 protein: CASSGTGDHTDTQYF
clone size: -; D gene: TRBD2; J gene: TRBJ2-3; V gene: TRBV5-6; CDR3 DNA: TGTGCCAGCAGCATGGGACTAGCGGGGGGCCAACGCACAGGGGCGCAGTATTTT; CDR3 protein: CASSMGLAGGQRTGAQYF
clone size: -; D gene: -; J gene: TRBJ1-2; V gene: TRBV2; CDR3 DNA: TGTGCCAGCAGTGAACTCAGGGTCTATGGCTACACCTTC; CDR3 protein: CASSELRVYGYTF
clone size: -; D gene: TRBD2; J gene: TRBJ2-7; V gene: TRBV5-4; CDR3 DNA: TGTGCCAGCAGCCCGGGGACTAGCATATACGAGCAGTACTTC; CDR3 protein: CASSPGTSIYEQYF
clone size: -; D gene: TRBD2; J gene: TRBJ2-3; V gene: TRBV29-1; CDR3 DNA: TGCAGCGTTGGGGCTAGCGGGAACACAGATACGCAGTATTTT; CDR3 protein: CSVGASGNTDTQYF
clone size: -; D gene: -; J gene: TRBJ1-2; V gene: TRBV5-3; CDR3 DNA: TGTGCCAGAATCCCTAGGTATGGCTACACCTTC; CDR3 protein: CARIPRYGYTF
clone size: -; D gene: -; J gene: TRBJ1-4; V gene: TRBV18; CDR3 DNA: TGTGCCAGCTTACCGGATGGGGGGGTGAAGGAAAAACTGTTTTTT; CDR3 protein: CASLPDGGVKEKLFF
clone size: many; D gene: -; J gene: TRBJ2-7; V gene: TRBV14; CDR3 DNA: TGTGCCAGCAGCCCCCTCAGGCCCCTTGGCGAGCAGTACTTC; CDR3 protein: CASSPLRPLGEQYF
clone size: -; D gene: TRBD1; J gene: TRBJ2-2; V gene: TRBV5-1; CDR3 DNA: TGCGCCAGCAGCCAGCTTGGGACAGACACCGGGGAGCTGTTTTTT; CDR3 protein: CASSQLGTDTGELFF
clone size: -; D gene: TRBD1; J gene: TRBJ1-2; V gene: TRBV5-6; CDR3 DNA: TGTGCCAGCAGCTACGGAAGAGGACAGGGCCTCTATGGCTACACCTTC; CDR3 protein: CASSYGRGQGLYGYTF
clone size: once; D gene: -; J gene: TRBJ1-5; V gene: TRBV7-9; CDR3 DNA: TGTGCCAGCAGCTTCGGAATGGGCTATAGCAATCAGCCCCAGCATTTT; CDR3 protein: CASSFGMGYSNQPQHF
clone size: -; D gene: -; J gene: TRBJ1-5; V gene: TRBV28; CDR3 DNA: TGTGCCAGCAGTCGACAGGTGAGCAATCAGCCCCAGCATTTT; CDR3 protein: CASSRQVSNQPQHF
clone size: once; D gene: TRBD1; J gene: TRBJ2-7; V gene: TRBV5-4; CDR3 DNA: TGTGCCAGCAGCCTGACAGGGTTCCACGAGCAGTACTTC; CDR3 protein: CASSLTGFHEQYF
clone size: -; D gene: -; J gene: TRBJ1-1; V gene: TRBV28; CDR3 DNA: TGTGCCAGCAGTTTAAGTCTAGGAGGAATCACTGAAGCTTTCTTT; CDR3 protein: CASSLSLGGITEAFF
clone size: -; D gene: -; J gene: TRBJ1-2; V gene: TRBV9; CDR3 DNA: TGTGCCAGCAGCGTAGCCCCAACGAGTGGCTACACCTTC; CDR3 protein: CASSVAPTSGYTF
clone size: -; D gene: -; J gene: TRBJ2-7; V gene: TRBV7-3; CDR3 DNA: TGTGCCAGCAGCTTGTATAGCTCCTACGAGCAGTACTTC; CDR3 protein: CASSLYSSYEQYF
clone size: -; D gene: -; J gene: TRBJ1-1; V gene: TRBV7-9; CDR3 DNA: TGTGCCACGGGACCCGGGACTAACACGATCTTGAACACTGAAGCTTTCTTT; CDR3 protein: CATGPGTNTILNTEAFF
clone size: -; D gene: -; J gene: TRBJ1-2; V gene: TRBV28; CDR3 DNA: TGTGCCAGCAGTTTGATCAGGGAGGGTGGTGGCTACACCTTC; CDR3 protein: CASSLIREGGGYTF
clone size: -; D gene: -; J gene: TRBJ2-5; V gene: TRBV6-5; CDR3 DNA: TGTGCCAGCAGCCCGAGAGCAGGGGTCCAAGAGACCCAGTACTTC; CDR3 protein: CASSPRAGVQETQYF
clone size: -; D gene: TRBD1; J gene: TRBJ1-6; V gene: TRBV5-6; CDR3 DNA: TGTGCCAGCAGCTTGGCGGGACAGGTGAGGTCACCCCTCCACTTT; CDR3 protein: CASSLAGQVRSPLHF
clone size: -; D gene: -; J gene: TRBJ1-1; V gene: TRBV7-2; CDR3 DNA: TGTGCCAGCAAATTTCAACAGAACACTGAAGCTTTCTTT; CDR3 protein: CASKFQQNTEAFF
clone size: -; D gene: -; J gene: TRBJ2-1; V gene: TRBV3-1/TRBV3-2; CDR3 DNA: TGTGCCAGCAGCCAAGCGAGCTTCAATGAGCAGTTCTTC; CDR3 protein: CASSQASFNEQFF
clone size: -; D gene: -; J gene: TRBJ1-1; V gene: TRBV3-1/TRBV3-2; CDR3 DNA: TGTGCCAGCAGCAGGGGTGGGAACACTGAAGCTTTCTTT; CDR3 protein: CASSRGGNTEAFF
clone size: -; D gene: TRBD1; J gene: TRBJ1-2; V gene: TRBV7-2; CDR3 DNA: TGTGCCAGCAGCTTAGTTGGACAGGGTGGAATTGGCTACACCTTC; CDR3 protein: CASSLVGQGGIGYTF